The 5 T cell receptor beta chains in this list originate from one sample, sequenced in a study of T-cell reconstitution after alpha-beta-depleted transplantation in children. TCRbeta library construction was performed incorporating unique molecular identifiers. Using its own MiXCR run on the PCR reads, TCRdb lists one record per CDR3 protein. This table holds more than 500,000 distinct CDR3 sequences, about an eighth found once. Source: PBMCs, mostly from graft donor cells, taken 180 days after TCRalphabeta/CD19-depleted stem cell transplant. The source of these receptors is a female patient younger than 10 who had a stem cell transplant for aplastic anemia, so the T cells may come from the graft donor.

This clonotype was detected a few times. This chain uses TRBV12-3 or TRBV12-4 with TRBJ2-1; 10 bases map to TRBD1. V lost 5 bases, J lost 7 bases, and 8 bases stayed unmatched. The CDR3 is made up of 15 amino acids. CDR3 DNA: TGTGCCAGCAGTCTCCGGGACAGGGGAGGGAATGAGCAGTTCTTC. Its translation is CASSLRDRGGNEQFF.

This clonotype was detected a few times. V gene TRBV5-6 combines with J gene TRBJ1-3, with D perhaps TRBD1 (5 bases). The CDR3 contains 14 residues. Trimming stripped 0 bases from V and 5 bases from J, with 9 bases between. Per germline, CDR1 SGHDT and CDR2 YYEEEE. The CDR3 sequence: CASSLEPGRNTIYF. In DNA form, the CDR3 reads TGTGCCAGCAGCTTGGAACCAGGGAGAAACACCATATATTTT. The complete variable domain, with remaining parts taken from reference TRBV5-6 and TRBJ1-3, reads DAGVTQSPTHLIKTRGQQVTLRCSPKSGHDTVSWYQQALGQGPQFIFQYYEEEERQRGNFPDRFSGHQFPNYSSELNVNALLLGDSALYLCASSLEPGRNTIYFGEGSWLTVV.

In this sample, this clonotype turned up a few times. The chain carries TRBV12-3 or TRBV12-4 and TRBJ2-1; 9 bases align to TRBD1. The CDR3 consists of 15 residues. J lost 8 bases, V lost 2 bases, and 7 bases had no gene match. The CDR3 sequence is CASSLRTGVSDEQFF. The CDR3 DNA reads TGTGCCAGCAGTTTAAGGACAGGGGTGAGTGATGAGCAGTTCTTC.

This clonotype was counted at least ten times. V gene TRBV14 combines with J gene TRBJ2-7, with TRBD1 as a possible D gene (5 bases). In germline, CDR1 is SGHDN, CDR2 FVKESK. This CDR3 contains 12 residues. Between the trimmed V and J ends, which lost 0 bases and 10 bases, there was a span of 10 bases. CDR3 loop: CASSQETGPQYV. The DNA of the CDR3 is TGTGCCAGCAGCCAAGAAACAGGCCCTCAGTACGTC.

This clonotype was recorded at least ten times. This sequence joins TRBV6-6 and TRBJ2-3; D unresolved. The germline V gene has CDR1 MNHNY and CDR2 SVGAGI (reference sequence). There are 12 residues in the CDR3. V gave up 5 bases and J gave up 4 bases, with 7 bases separating them. The CDR3 is CASSPGSDTQYF. The CDR3 coding sequence is TGTGCCAGCAGTCCCGGATCAGATACGCAGTATTTT.